A selection of T cell receptor beta chains follows, all from one sample in a study of blood T cell repertoires in COVID-19. Produced via immunoSEQ multiplex PCR; TCRdb's table is partial and in-frame only. There are more than 200,000 clones in the sample; less than 90% occur only once, and roughly a tenth lies in the top ten. Sample: peripheral blood. The receptors shown here come from a woman over 75 with COVID-19, enrolled during active disease. The CDR3 runs from the conserved cysteine through the conserved F or W. The D gene is left open where the match is weak. A clone size is listed for some rows: how often the clone was seen (once, few, many), or a class if it is expanded.

TRBJ1-2 | TRBV7-2 | NA | TRBD1 | CASSLVGQGPYGYTF | TGTGCCAGCAGCTTAGTGGGACAGGGTCCCTATGGCTACACCTTC
TRBJ2-4 | TRBV15 | NA | NA | CATGTPEAKNIQYF | TGTGCCACCGGGACACCTGAAGCCAAAAACATTCAGTACTTC
TRBJ1-3 | TRBV9 | few | TRBD1 | CASSRTGSGNTIYF | TGTGCCAGCAGTCGGACAGGGAGCGGAAACACCATATATTTT
TRBJ1-4 | TRBV11-2 | NA | NA | CASSLNEVGKLFF | TGTGCCAGCAGCTTAAATGAGGTTGGAAAACTGTTTTTT
TRBJ1-2 | TRBV11-2 | NA | NA | CASSPGTGSGYGYTF | TGTGCCAGCAGCCCGGGAACAGGGTCCGGCTATGGCTACACCTTC
TRBJ2-2 | TRBV27 | NA | NA | CASSPPTSRTGELFF | TGTGCCAGCAGTCCACCGACTAGTCGCACCGGGGAGCTGTTTTTT
TRBJ1-3 | TRBV7-6 | NA | TRBD1 | CASSLGVVRDRGNLRSGNTIYF | TGTGCCAGCAGCTTAGGGGTCGTCCGGGACAGGGGCAACCTCCGCTCTGGAAACACCATATATTTT
TRBJ2-7 | TRBV7-9 | NA | TRBD1 | CASSWGQLYEQYF | TGTGCCAGCAGCTGGGGACAGCTCTACGAGCAGTACTTC
TRBJ1-1 | TRBV19 | NA | TRBD1 | CASSRGTGTMNTEAFF | TGTGCCAGTAGTCGCGGGACAGGGACCATGAACACTGAAGCTTTCTTT
TRBJ1-6 | TRBV9 | NA | NA | CASSVQGRGNSPLHF | TGTGCCAGCAGTGTCCAGGGCCGCGGTAATTCACCCCTCCACTTT
TRBJ1-6 | TRBV18 | NA | NA | CASSPVGTPNSPLHF | TGTGCCAGCTCACCAGTCGGGACACCAAATTCACCCCTCCACTTT
TRBJ2-1 | TRBV4-1 | NA | NA | CASSHQGNEQFF | TGCGCCAGCAGCCATCAGGGGAATGAGCAGTTCTTC
TRBJ1-6 | TRBV24-1 | NA | NA | CATSDSTGYNSPLHF | TGTGCCACCAGTGATTCCACAGGCTATAATTCACCCCTCCACTTT
TRBJ1-1 | TRBV2 | NA | NA | CATKRGMATEAFF | TGTGCCACGAAGAGAGGGATGGCCACTGAAGCTTTCTTT
TRBJ1-1 | TRBV30 | NA | NA | CAAAKSAEAFF | TGTGCCGCCGCGAAGAGTGCTGAAGCTTTCTTT
TRBJ2-5 | TRBV7-6 | NA | TRBD2 | CASTSASGGSPLGAQYF | TGTGCCAGCACCTCCGCTAGCGGGGGTTCTCCGCTCGGGGCCCAGTACTTC
TRBJ2-1 | TRBV5-1 | NA | NA | CASSGGDQGDEQFF | TGCGCCAGCAGCGGTGGGGATCAGGGCGATGAGCAGTTCTTC
TRBJ2-5 | TRBV4-3 | NA | TRBD2 | CASSQGLVGETQYF | TGCGCCAGCAGCCAGGGACTAGTAGGAGAGACCCAGTACTTC
TRBJ1-4 | TRBV28 | NA | NA | CASTPAGGARTNEKLFF | TGTGCCAGCACCCCGGCGGGGGGCGCACGGACTAATGAAAAACTGTTTTTT
TRBJ2-1 | TRBV3-1/TRBV3-2 | NA | TRBD2 | CASSQLAVNEQFF | TGTGCCAGCAGCCAACTAGCGGTCAATGAGCAGTTCTTC
TRBJ2-1 | TRBV7-9 | once | NA | CASSLDSDRTTNEQFF | TGTGCCAGCAGCCTGGACAGTGACCGGACCACCAATGAGCAGTTCTTC
TRBJ2-2 | TRBV7-3 | NA | TRBD1 | CASSRQGAQAGELFF | TGTGCCAGCAGCCGACAGGGGGCGCAAGCCGGGGAGCTGTTTTTT
TRBJ2-2 | TRBV3-1/TRBV3-2 | NA | NA | CASSKLQGTGELFF | TGTGCCAGCAGTAAACTTCAGGGGACCGGGGAGCTGTTTTTT
TRBJ1-1 | TRBV6-5 | NA | NA | CASNRGTEAFF | TGTGCCAGCAATCGAGGGACTGAAGCTTTCTTT
TRBJ2-3 | TRBV24-1 | NA | TRBD1 | CATSDVGQGAYTDTQYF | TGTGCCACCAGTGATGTCGGACAGGGGGCCTACACAGATACGCAGTATTTT
TRBJ2-3 | TRBV7-9 | NA | TRBD2 | CASSSRLAGDGDTQYF | TGTGCCAGCAGCAGCAGACTAGCGGGGGATGGAGATACGCAGTATTTT
TRBJ2-2 | TRBV5-1 | NA | NA | CASSLRQGGELFF | TGCGCCAGCAGCTTACGCCAGGGCGGGGAGCTGTTTTTT
TRBJ2-5 | TRBV12-3/TRBV12-4 | once | NA | CASSLVSQETQYF | TGTGCCAGCAGTTTAGTCAGCCAAGAGACCCAGTACTTC
TRBJ2-3 | TRBV5-4 | NA | TRBD1 | CASSLGDRGLGDTQYF | TGTGCCAGCAGCTTGGGGGACAGGGGACTCGGGGATACGCAGTATTTT
TRBJ1-1 | TRBV10-3 | NA | NA | CAIRGQGGTEAFF | TGTGCCATCAGAGGTCAGGGAGGTACTGAAGCTTTCTTT
TRBJ2-1 | TRBV18 | NA | NA | CASSPPAAYNEQFF | TGTGCCAGCTCACCACCAGCGGCCTACAATGAGCAGTTCTTC
TRBJ2-2 | TRBV27 | few | TRBD1 | CASTRQGTNTGELFF | TGTGCCAGCACCCGACAGGGTACGAACACCGGGGAGCTGTTTTTT
TRBJ2-7 | TRBV5-1 | NA | TRBD1 | CASKGQSSYEQYF | TGCGCCAGCAAGGGACAGAGCTCCTACGAGCAGTACTTC
TRBJ2-1 | TRBV27 | NA | TRBD2 | CASTSSGGVSYNEQFF | TGTGCCAGCACCTCTAGCGGGGGGGTCTCCTACAATGAGCAGTTCTTC
TRBJ1-1 | TRBV6-5 | NA | TRBD1 | CASSLDRRLNTEAFF | TGTGCCAGCAGCCTGGACAGGAGATTGAACACTGAAGCTTTCTTT
TRBJ2-3 | TRBV10-3 | NA | TRBD1 | CAISEFRDRGHSTDTQYF | TGTGCCATCAGTGAGTTCCGGGACAGGGGGCATTCTACAGATACGCAGTATTTT
TRBJ2-1 | TRBV5-1 | NA | NA | CASSLATSSYNEQFF | TGCGCCAGCAGCTTGGCCACGAGCTCCTACAATGAGCAGTTCTTC
TRBJ2-3 | TRBV3-1/TRBV3-2 | few | NA | CASSLTAGQGGRSTQYF | TGTGCCAGCAGCCTCACCGCGGGGCAGGGGGGCAGGAGTACGCAGTATTTT
TRBJ2-3 | TRBV5-5 | NA | TRBD1 | CASSRGQGATDTQYF | TGTGCCAGCAGCCGCGGACAGGGGGCGACAGATACGCAGTATTTT
TRBJ2-5 | TRBV18 | NA | NA | CASSHRDRETQYF | TGTGCCAGCTCACACAGGGACCGCGAGACCCAGTACTTC
TRBJ2-3 | TRBV4-2 | NA | NA | CASSQDRGGGHGDTQYF | TGTGCCAGCAGCCAAGACCGTGGCGGGGGCCATGGAGATACGCAGTATTTT
TRBJ2-7 | TRBV6-5 | NA | TRBD2 | CASSLAGGPYEQYF | TGTGCCAGCAGTCTAGCGGGGGGGCCTTACGAGCAGTACTTC
TRBJ2-3 | TRBV5-6 | NA | TRBD1 | CASSWGTGSTDTQYF | TGTGCCAGCAGCTGGGGGACAGGGAGCACAGATACGCAGTATTTT
TRBJ1-5 | TRBV19 | few | TRBD1 | CASSSGTAVNQPQHF | TGTGCCAGTAGTAGCGGGACAGCCGTCAATCAGCCCCAGCATTTT
TRBJ2-5 | TRBV28 | once | NA | CASRQTGETQYF | TGTGCCAGCAGACAAACAGGGGAGACCCAGTACTTC
TRBJ1-5 | TRBV3-1/TRBV3-2 | NA | NA | CASSHSDGVTGPQHF | TGTGCCAGCAGCCACAGCGACGGGGTTACGGGGCCCCAGCATTTT
TRBJ1-6 | TRBV18 | once | NA | CASSRIREFDSPLHF | TGTGCCAGCTCCCGCATCCGGGAGTTCGATTCACCCCTCCACTTT
TRBJ1-1 | TRBV7-2 | NA | TRBD1 | CASSLRAGGGRTEAFF | TGTGCCAGCAGCTTACGGGCAGGGGGCGGCCGTACTGAAGCTTTCTTT
TRBJ2-3 | TRBV13 | NA | NA | CASSLPGASDTDTQYF | TGTGCCAGCAGCTTGCCCGGGGCTAGCGATACAGATACGCAGTATTTT
TRBJ1-1 | TRBV19 | NA | TRBD1 | CASRTGANTEAFF | TGTGCCAGTCGGACAGGGGCTAACACTGAAGCTTTCTTT
TRBJ1-5 | TRBV28 | NA | NA | CASSSPDQPQHF | TGTGCCAGCAGTTCCCCTGATCAGCCCCAGCATTTT
TRBJ1-3 | TRBV3-1/TRBV3-2 | NA | NA | CASSQRGWGNTIYF | TGTGCCAGCAGCCAAAGGGGTTGGGGAAACACCATATATTTT
TRBJ1-5 | TRBV6-2/TRBV6-3 | once | TRBD1 | CASSPRKGASGQPQHF | TGTGCCAGCAGCCCCAGGAAGGGGGCGTCGGGTCAGCCCCAGCATTTT
TRBJ1-2 | TRBV7-2 | few | NA | CASSLTGYGYTF | TGTGCCAGCAGCCTGACAGGCTATGGCTACACCTTC
TRBJ1-4 | TRBV19 | NA | NA | CATGERYEKLFF | TGTGCCACCGGGGAGCGGTATGAAAAACTGTTTTTT
TRBJ1-2 | TRBV28 | NA | NA | CASGSPSGGYGYTF | TGTGCCAGCGGCTCACCAAGTGGAGGCTATGGCTACACCTTC
TRBJ2-3 | TRBV11-3 | NA | TRBD2 | CASSLSGGYTDTQYF | TGTGCCAGCAGCCTTAGCGGGGGTTACACAGATACGCAGTATTTT
TRBJ1-5 | TRBV6-5 | NA | NA | CASSAAGGRNQPQHF | TGTGCCAGCAGCGCCGCGGGGGGCAGGAATCAGCCCCAGCATTTT